This record covers a single T cell receptor (beta chain). This clonotype came up a few times. Its antigen is not yet known. Base qualities are not at hand, and no much larger clone is one base apart. CDR3 length: 15 amino acids, cysteine to phenylalanine. The sequence is cut down to CDR3 DNA, 45 bases in frame from base 1. The germline V gene (reference sequence) gives CDR1 as SEHNR and CDR2 as FQNEAQ. At the junction V is shortened by 3 bases and J by 4 bases, with 15 bases in between. The sample belongs to a study of T cell repertoires in cytomegalovirus infection (dated by TCRdb to the late 2010s). Regarding the study in general: Because public TCR beta signatures pointed to carriage of CMV infection together with the matching HLA type, the HLA type of each donor mattered for the analysis. General study outcomes and caveats: Cumulative frequency of public TCR beta family members discriminated carriers of CMV infection plus the relevant HLA type in this cohort and an independent approximately 400-donor cohort. The ex vivo response was dominated by HLA-C-restricted CMV-specific TCR beta clonotypes, and the single most frequent clonotype in two of eight donors was supplied by these HLA-C-restricted clonotypes.

For sequencing, an Illumina HiSeq 1500 was employed. TCRdb redid the processing of the public reads, applying fastp at Q25 and MiXCR, and retained in-frame beta chains. Each CDR3 protein gets just one entry, which takes the most common genes and DNA from the rows behind it. This sample lists roughly 760,000 distinct CDR3 sequences; 35% to 45% were detected once. Roughly 2.9% of the sample rests with the top ten. The rearranged chain carries TRBV7-9 and TRBJ1-1; TRBD1 is possibly the D segment (6 matching bases). Sequences were obtained from PBMCs. This receptor was identified in a human donor in good health (CMV status not recorded). Some clones in this sample may be carry-over from other donors' samples. The nucleotide sequence reads TGTGCCAGCAGCTTCACAGGGATGAGGAGCACTGAAGCTTTCTTT. Its protein reads: CASSFTGMRSTEAFF. This CDR3, with the reference TRBV7-9 and TRBJ1-1 proteins standing in past its ends, gives the full variable domain DTGVSQNPRHKITKRGQNVTFRCDPISEHNRLYWYRQTLGQGPEFLTYFQNEAQLEKSRLLSDRFSAERPKGSFSTLEIQRTEQGDSAMYLCASSFTGMRSTEAFFGQGTRLTVV.